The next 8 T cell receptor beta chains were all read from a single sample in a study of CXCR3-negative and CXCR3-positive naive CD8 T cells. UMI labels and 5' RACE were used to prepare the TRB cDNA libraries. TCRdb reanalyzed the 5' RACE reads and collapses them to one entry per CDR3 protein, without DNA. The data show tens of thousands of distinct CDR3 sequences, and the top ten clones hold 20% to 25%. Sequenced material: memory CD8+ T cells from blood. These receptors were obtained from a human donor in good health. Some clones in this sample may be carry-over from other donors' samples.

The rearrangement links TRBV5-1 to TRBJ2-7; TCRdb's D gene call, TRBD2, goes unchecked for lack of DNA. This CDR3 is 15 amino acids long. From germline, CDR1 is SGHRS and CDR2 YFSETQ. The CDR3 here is CASSPQGTASYEQYF.

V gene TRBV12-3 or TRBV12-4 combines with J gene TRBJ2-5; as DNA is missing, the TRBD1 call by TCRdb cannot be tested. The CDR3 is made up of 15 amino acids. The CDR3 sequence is CASSSPLRPQETQYF.

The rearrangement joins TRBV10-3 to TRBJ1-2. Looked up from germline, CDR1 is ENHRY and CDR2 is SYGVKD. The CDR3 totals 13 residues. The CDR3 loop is CAISESAGSGYTF.

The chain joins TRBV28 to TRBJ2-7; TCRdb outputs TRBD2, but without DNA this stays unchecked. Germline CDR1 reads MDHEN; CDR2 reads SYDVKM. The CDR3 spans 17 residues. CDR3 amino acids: CASSLGLAGAFLYEQYF.

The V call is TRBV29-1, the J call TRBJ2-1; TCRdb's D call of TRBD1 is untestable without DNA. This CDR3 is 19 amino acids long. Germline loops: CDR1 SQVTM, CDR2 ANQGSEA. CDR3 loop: CSVEGPGWMRQSSYNEQFF.

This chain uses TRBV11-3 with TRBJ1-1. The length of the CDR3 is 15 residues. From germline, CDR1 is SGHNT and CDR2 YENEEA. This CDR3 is CASSTTQEMNTEAFF.

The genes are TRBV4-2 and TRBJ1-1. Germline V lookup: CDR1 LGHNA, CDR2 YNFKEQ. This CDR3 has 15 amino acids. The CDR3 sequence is CASSQANSPHPGAFF.

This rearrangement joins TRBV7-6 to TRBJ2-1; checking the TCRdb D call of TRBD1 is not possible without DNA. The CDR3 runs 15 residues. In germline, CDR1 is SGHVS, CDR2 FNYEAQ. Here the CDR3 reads CASSLGQTKYNEQFF.